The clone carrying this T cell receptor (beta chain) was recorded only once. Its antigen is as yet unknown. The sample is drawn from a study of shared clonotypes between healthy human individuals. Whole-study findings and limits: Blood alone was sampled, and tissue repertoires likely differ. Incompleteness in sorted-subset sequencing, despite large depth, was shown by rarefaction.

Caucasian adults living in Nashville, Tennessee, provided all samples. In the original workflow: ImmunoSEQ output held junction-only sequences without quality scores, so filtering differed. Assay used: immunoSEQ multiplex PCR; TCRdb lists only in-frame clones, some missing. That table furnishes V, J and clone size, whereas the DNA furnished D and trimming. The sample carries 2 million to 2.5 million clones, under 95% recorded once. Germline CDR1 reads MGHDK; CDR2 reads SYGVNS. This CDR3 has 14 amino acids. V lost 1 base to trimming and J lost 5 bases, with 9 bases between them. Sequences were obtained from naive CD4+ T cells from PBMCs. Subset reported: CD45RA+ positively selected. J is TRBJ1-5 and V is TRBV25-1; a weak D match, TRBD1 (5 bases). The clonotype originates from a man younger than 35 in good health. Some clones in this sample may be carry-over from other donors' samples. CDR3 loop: CASSELLGDQPQHF. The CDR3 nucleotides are TGTGCCAGCAGTGAATTGTTGGGGGATCAGCCCCAGCATTTT. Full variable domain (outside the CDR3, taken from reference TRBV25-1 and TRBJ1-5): EADIYQTPRYLVIGTGKKITLECSQTMGHDKMYWYQQDPGMELHLIHYSYGVNSTEKGDLSSESTVSRIRTEHFPLTLESARPSHTSQYLCASSELLGDQPQHFGDGTRLSIL.